This TCR beta chain appears in the sequencing data of a study of blood T cell repertoires in COVID-19. Study-wide background: Samples of COVID-19 (acute and convalescent) were obtained from the United States, Italy and Spain. T cells, B-cell-depleted T cells, or PBMCs provided the cDNA or gDNA that served as material.

Trimming removed 2 bases at V and 8 bases at J, with 12 bases between. Per the germline V gene, CDR1 is MGHRA and CDR2 is YSYEKL. CDR3 length: 13 residues. As originally analysed: Reference gene primer amplification gave estimated nucleated cell counts. TCRdb's copy holds only in-frame clones and misses some; the assay was immunoSEQ multiplex PCR. V, J and clone size were drawn from that table, and D and trimming were deduced from the DNA. The sample lists roughly 150,000 clones, over 75% occurring once. The chain employs TRBV4-1 and TRBJ1-2, with D possibly matching TRBD1 (5 bases). This clonotype was obtained from a man aged 55-75 years with active or convalescent COVID-19. Sequenced sample: peripheral blood. The CDR3 nucleotides are TGCGCCAGCAGCCAAAACTGGGGGGACGGCTACACCTTC. This translates into CASSQNWGDGYTF.